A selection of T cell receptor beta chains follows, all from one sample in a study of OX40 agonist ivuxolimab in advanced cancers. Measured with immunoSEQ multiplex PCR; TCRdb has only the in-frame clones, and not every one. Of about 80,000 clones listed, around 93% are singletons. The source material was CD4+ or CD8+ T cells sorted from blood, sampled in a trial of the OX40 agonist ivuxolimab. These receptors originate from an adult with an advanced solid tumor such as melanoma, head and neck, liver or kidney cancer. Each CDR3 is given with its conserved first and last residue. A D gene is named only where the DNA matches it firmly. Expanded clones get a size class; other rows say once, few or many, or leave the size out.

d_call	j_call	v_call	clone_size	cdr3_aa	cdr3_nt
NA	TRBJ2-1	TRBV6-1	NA	CASSEPFGEREKYSTEQFF	TGTGCCAGCAGTGAACCCTTCGGCGAAAGGGAGAAGTATAGTACGGAGCAGTTCTTC
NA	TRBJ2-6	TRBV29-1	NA	CSVEQTGANVLTF	TGCAGCGTTGAACAGACTGGGGCCAACGTCCTGACTTTC
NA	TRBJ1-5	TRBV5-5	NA	CASSLAGTLWGNQPQHF	TGTGCCAGCAGCTTGGCAGGGACCCTTTGGGGCAATCAGCCCCAGCATTTT
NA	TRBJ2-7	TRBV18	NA	CASTHFDRAYEQYF	TGTGCCAGCACCCATTTCGACAGAGCCTACGAGCAGTACTTC
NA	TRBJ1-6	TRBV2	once	CASSRSGKGTSPLHF	TGTGCCAGCAGTCGGTCCGGCAAAGGGACTTCACCCCTCCACTTT
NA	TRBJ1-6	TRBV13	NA	CASSSRRQAFDSPLHF	TGTGCCAGCAGTTCCCGCCGACAGGCCTTCGATTCACCCCTCCACTTT
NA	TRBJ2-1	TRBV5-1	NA	CASSSGPSSYNEQFF	TGCGCCAGCAGCTCCGGACCGAGCTCCTACAATGAGCAGTTCTTC
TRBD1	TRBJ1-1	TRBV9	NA	CASSVLVSATGGEAFF	TGTGCCAGCAGCGTATTAGTGTCGGCGACAGGGGGCGAAGCTTTCTTT
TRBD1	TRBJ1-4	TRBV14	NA	CASSPNTQGDGEKLFF	TGTGCCAGCAGCCCCAATACGCAGGGGGATGGTGAAAAACTGTTTTTT
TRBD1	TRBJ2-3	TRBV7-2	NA	CASSLGTGGFETQYF	TGTGCCAGCAGCTTAGGGACAGGGGGCTTCGAGACGCAGTATTTT
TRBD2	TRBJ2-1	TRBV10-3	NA	CAISEGRGALLDEQFF	TGTGCCATCAGTGAAGGGCGGGGGGCCCTTCTGGATGAGCAGTTCTTC
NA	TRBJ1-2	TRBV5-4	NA	CASNRGGSYGYTF	TGTGCCAGCAACCGGGGAGGCTCCTATGGCTACACCTTC
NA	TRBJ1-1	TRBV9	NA	CASSVAPGMNTEAFF	TGTGCCAGCAGCGTAGCTCCAGGGATGAACACTGAAGCTTTCTTT
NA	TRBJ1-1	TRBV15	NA	CATSRGYYTEAFF	TGTGCCACCAGCCGGGGTTATTACACTGAAGCTTTCTTT
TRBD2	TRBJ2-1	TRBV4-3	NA	CASSHDLAGASNEQFF	TGCGCCAGCAGCCATGATCTAGCGGGGGCTAGCAATGAGCAGTTCTTC
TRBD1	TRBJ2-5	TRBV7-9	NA	CASIPPGTGRGAKEETQYF	TGTGCCAGCATCCCTCCCGGGACAGGGAGAGGGGCAAAGGAAGAGACCCAGTACTTC
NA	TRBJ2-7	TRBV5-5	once	CASSLGQSSYEQYF	TGTGCCAGCAGCTTGGGACAGTCCTCCTACGAGCAGTACTTC
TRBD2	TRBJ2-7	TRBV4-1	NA	CASSQDLAGESDEQYF	TGCGCCAGCAGCCAAGACCTAGCGGGGGAGTCTGACGAGCAGTACTTC
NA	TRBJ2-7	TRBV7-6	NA	CASSLAGFQDYEQYF	TGTGCCAGCAGCTTAGCGGGGTTTCAGGACTACGAGCAGTACTTC
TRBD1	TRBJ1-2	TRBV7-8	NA	CASSDGDSIYGYTF	TGTGCCAGCAGCGATGGGGACAGCATCTATGGCTACACCTTC
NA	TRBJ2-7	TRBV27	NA	CASSLTVLGVYEQYF	TGTGCCAGCAGTTTAACTGTTTTAGGGGTCTACGAGCAGTACTTC
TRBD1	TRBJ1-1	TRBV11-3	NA	CASKQGLAEAFF	TGTGCCAGCAAACAGGGGTTGGCTGAAGCTTTCTTT
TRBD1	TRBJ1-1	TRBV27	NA	CASSWTGAIGYTEAFF	TGTGCCAGCAGTTGGACAGGGGCGATTGGTTACACTGAAGCTTTCTTT
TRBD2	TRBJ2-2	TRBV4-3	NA	CASSPYSGGGELFF	TGCGCCAGCAGCCCCTACTCGGGGGGAGGGGAGCTGTTTTTT
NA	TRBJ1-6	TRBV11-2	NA	CASSIVSADNSPLHF	TGTGCCAGCAGCATCGTCAGTGCTGATAATTCACCCCTCCACTTT
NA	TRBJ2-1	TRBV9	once	CASSEENEQFF	TGTGCCAGCAGCGAGGAAAATGAGCAGTTCTTC